This T cell receptor beta chain was sequenced in a study of blood T cells in healthy people across ages. Study-wide findings and caveats: Age advanced and TCR beta diversity per million T cells fell, roughly linearly.

The V gene's germline CDR1 is LGHDT and CDR2 YNNKEL (reference sequence). This CDR3 is built from 15 residues. V lost 6 bases to trimming and J lost 0 bases; unmatched junction nucleotides: 8. Turning to this clonotype: What it binds is unknown.

Sample-barcoded 5' priming and a J-beta primer mix drove a second PCR of about 6 to 12 cycles. A template-switch adaptor with 12 random nucleotides tagged each cDNA molecule. TCRdb recomputed calls from the 5' RACE reads with MiXCR, one row per CDR3 protein. This table has around 1.5 million distinct CDR3 sequences, 45% to 70% appearing once. Roughly 10 milliliters of peripheral blood were drawn from each donor. The specimen sequenced was blood. This TCR was recovered from a young man in good health. The chain carries TRBV3-1 and TRBJ2-7, with 7 nucleotides matching TRBD2. CDR3 protein: CASRRSGRSSYEQYF. Written as DNA, the CDR3 is TGTGCCAGCAGGCGTAGCGGGCGGAGCTCCTACGAGCAGTACTTC.